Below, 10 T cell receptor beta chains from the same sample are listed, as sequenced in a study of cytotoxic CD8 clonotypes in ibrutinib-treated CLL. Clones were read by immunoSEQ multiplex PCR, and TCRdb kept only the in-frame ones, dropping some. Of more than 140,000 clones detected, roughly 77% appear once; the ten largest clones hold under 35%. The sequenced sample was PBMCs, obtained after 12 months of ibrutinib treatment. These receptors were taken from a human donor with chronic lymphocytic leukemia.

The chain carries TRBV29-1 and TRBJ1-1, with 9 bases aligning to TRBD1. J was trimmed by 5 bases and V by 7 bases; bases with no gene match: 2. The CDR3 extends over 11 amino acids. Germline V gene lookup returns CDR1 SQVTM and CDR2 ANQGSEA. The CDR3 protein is CSGGQGTEAFF. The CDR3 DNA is TGCAGCGGGGGACAGGGTACTGAAGCTTTCTTT.

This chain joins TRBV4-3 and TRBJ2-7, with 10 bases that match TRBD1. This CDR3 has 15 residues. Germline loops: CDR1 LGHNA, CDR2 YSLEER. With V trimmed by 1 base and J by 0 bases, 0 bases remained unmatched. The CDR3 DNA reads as TGCGCCAGCAGCCAAGGGACAGGGGGCTCCTACGAGCAGTACTTC. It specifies CASSQGTGGSYEQYF.

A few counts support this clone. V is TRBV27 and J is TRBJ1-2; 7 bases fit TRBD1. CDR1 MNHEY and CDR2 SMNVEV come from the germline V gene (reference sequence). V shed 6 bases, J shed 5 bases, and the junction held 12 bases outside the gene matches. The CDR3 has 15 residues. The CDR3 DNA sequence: TGTGCCAGCAGATACCGGGACAGTACGTTTTATGGCTACACCTTC. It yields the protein CASRYRDSTFYGYTF.

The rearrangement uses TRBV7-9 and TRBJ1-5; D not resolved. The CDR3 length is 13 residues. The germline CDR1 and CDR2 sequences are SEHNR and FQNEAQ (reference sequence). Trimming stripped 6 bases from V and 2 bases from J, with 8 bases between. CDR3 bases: TGTGCCAGCAGGGCAGATGGCAATCAGCCCCAGCATTTT. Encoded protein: CASRADGNQPQHF.

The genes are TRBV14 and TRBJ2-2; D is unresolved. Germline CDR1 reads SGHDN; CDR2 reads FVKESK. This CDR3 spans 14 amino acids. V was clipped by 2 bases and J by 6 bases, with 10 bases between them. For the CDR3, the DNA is TGTGCCAGCAGCCAATATGGATTCCCCGGGGAGCTGTTTTTT. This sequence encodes CASSQYGFPGELFF. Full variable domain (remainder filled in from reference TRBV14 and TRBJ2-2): EAGVTQFPSHSVIEKGQTVTLRCDPISGHDNLYWYRRVMGKEIKFLLHFVKESKQDESGMPNNRFLAERTGGTYSTLKVQPAELEDSGVYFCASSQYGFPGELFFGEGSRLTVL.

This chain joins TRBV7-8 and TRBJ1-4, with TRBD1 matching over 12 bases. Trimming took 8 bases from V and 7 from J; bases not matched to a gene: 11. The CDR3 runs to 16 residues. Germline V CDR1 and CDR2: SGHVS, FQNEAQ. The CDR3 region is CASRGGTGGNGEKLFF. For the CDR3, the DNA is TGTGCCAGCCGCGGGGGGACAGGGGGCAATGGTGAAAAACTGTTTTTT.

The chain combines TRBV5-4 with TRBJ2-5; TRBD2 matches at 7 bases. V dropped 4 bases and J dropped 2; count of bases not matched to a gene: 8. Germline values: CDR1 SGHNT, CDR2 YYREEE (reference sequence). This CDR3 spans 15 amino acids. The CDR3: CASSRGAGSQETQYF. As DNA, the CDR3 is TGTGCCAGCAGCCGGGGAGCGGGGAGTCAAGAGACCCAGTACTTC.

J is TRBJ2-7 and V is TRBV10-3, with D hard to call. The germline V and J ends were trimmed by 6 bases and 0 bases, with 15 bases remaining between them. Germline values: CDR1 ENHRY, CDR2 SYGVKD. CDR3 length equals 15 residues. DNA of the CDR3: TGTGCCATCAGCGAAGACAACAAGAGCTCCTACGAGCAGTACTTC. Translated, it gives CAISEDNKSSYEQYF.

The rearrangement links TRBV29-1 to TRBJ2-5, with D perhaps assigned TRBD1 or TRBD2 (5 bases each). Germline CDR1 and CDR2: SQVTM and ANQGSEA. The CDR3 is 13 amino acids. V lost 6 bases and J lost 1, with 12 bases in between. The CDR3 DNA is TGCAGCGTGACACCGGGACCCCAAGAGACCCAGTACTTC. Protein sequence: CSVTPGPQETQYF.

CDR3 coding DNA: TGTGCCAGCAGCGAAACAGCGGGAGCCGGGGAGCTGTTTTTT. Translating it yields CASSETAGAGELFF. This sequence joins TRBV11-2 and TRBJ2-2; 8 positions agree with TRBD2. The CDR3 is 14 amino acids. Germline CDR1 reads SGHAT; CDR2 reads FQNNGV. The ends lost 5 bases at V and 6 bases at J; junction bases unmatched: 5.